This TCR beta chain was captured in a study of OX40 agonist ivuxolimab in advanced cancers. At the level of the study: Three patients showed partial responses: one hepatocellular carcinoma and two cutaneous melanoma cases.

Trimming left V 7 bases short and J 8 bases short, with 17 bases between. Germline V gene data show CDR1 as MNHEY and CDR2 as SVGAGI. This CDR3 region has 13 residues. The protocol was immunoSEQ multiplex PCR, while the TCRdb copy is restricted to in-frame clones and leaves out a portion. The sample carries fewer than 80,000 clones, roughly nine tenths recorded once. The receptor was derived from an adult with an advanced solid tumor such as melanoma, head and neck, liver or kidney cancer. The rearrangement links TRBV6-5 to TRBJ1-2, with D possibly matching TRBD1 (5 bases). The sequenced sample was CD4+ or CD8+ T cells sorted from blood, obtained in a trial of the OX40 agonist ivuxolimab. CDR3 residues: CASNYLGGEGYTF. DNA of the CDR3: TGTGCCAGCAACTACTTAGGAGGGGAGGGCTACACCTTC.